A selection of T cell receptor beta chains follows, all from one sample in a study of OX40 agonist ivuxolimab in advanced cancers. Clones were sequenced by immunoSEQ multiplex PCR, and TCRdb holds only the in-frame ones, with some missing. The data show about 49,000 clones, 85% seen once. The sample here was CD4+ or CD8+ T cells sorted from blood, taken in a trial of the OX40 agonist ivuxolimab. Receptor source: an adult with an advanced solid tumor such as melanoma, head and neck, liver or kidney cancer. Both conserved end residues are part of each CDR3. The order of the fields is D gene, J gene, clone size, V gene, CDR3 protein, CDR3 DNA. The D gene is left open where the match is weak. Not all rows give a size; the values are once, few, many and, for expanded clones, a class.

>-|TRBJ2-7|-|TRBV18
CASSSGSPYEQYF
TGTGCCAGCTCATCTGGGTCCCCCTACGAGCAGTACTTC
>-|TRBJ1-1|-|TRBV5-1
CASSPGTWPDTEAFF
TGCGCCAGCAGCCCCGGGACCTGGCCCGACACTGAAGCTTTCTTT
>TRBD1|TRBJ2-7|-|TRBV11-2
CASSPWDSPLSYEQYF
TGTGCCAGCAGCCCCTGGGACAGCCCCCTCTCCTACGAGCAGTACTTC
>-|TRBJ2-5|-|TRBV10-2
CASTQGGETQYF
TGCGCCAGCACCCAGGGGGGGGAGACCCAGTACTTC
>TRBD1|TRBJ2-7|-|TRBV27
CASSFSSTGVTYEQYF
TGTGCCAGCAGTTTTTCTTCGACAGGGGTAACCTACGAGCAGTACTTC
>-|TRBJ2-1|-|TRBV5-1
CASSLKTYLNNEQFF
TGCGCCAGCAGCTTGAAGACCTACTTAAACAATGAGCAGTTCTTC
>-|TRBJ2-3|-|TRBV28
CASSGGRGTTSTDTQYF
TGTGCCAGCAGTGGTGGTAGGGGTACCACTAGCACAGATACGCAGTATTTT
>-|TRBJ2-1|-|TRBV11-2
CASSLPGSSYNEQFF
TGTGCCAGCAGCTTACCAGGGAGCTCCTACAATGAGCAGTTCTTC
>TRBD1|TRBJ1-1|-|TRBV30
CAWSRGDRGFENTEAFF
TGTGCCTGGAGTAGGGGGGACAGGGGGTTTGAGAACACTGAAGCTTTCTTT
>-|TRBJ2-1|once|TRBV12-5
CASGIQLNEQFF
TGTGCTAGTGGTATACAGCTCAATGAGCAGTTCTTC
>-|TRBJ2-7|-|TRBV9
CASSMDEPYEQYF
TGTGCCAGCAGCATGGACGAGCCCTACGAGCAGTACTTC
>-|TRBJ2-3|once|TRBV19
CASSIAGWGRGADTQYF
TGTGCCAGTAGTATAGCGGGGTGGGGCAGGGGAGCAGATACGCAGTATTTT
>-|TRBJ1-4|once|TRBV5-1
CASSFGGLKFDEKLFF
TGCGCCAGCAGCTTCGGGGGATTAAAGTTCGATGAAAAACTGTTTTTT
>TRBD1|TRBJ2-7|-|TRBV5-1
CASSLGQGRPYEQYF
TGCGCCAGCAGCTTGGGACAGGGGCGACCCTACGAGCAGTACTTC
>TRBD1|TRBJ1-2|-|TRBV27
CASSLSLDREYGYTF
TGTGCCAGCAGTTTATCTCTGGACAGGGAGTATGGCTACACCTTC